The 9 T cell receptor beta chains below all came from one sample that was sequenced in a study of T cells in Graves' hyperthyroidism and ophthalmopathy. TCR beta CDR3 regions were amplified from RNA transcripts. In the first-round RT-PCR of the TCR CDR3, the HTBI primer set was used. One entry per CDR3 protein results from TCRdb running MiXCR on the multiplex PCR reads. The table records 130,000 to 150,000 distinct CDR3 sequences, around 20% of them present only once. The specimen was blood. The receptors here all came from a woman in her 50s with Graves' hyperthyroidism that later progressed to Graves' ophthalmopathy.

The gene calls are TRBV3-1 and TRBJ2-1; D remains unclear. Germline V gene data show CDR1 as LGHDT and CDR2 as YNNKEL (reference sequence). The CDR3 runs 14 residues. The V end was cut by 6 bases, the J end by 0 bases, with 9 bases between. The CDR3 sequence: CASSSPSSYNEQFF. CDR3 bases: TGTGCCAGCAGTTCTCCGAGCTCCTACAATGAGCAGTTCTTC.

This chain joins TRBV20-1 and TRBJ1-5; 7 bases match TRBD1. With 4 bases clipped from V and 6 bases from J, the junction kept 9 bases outside the gene matches. Germline CDR1 DFQATT, CDR2 SNEGSKA (reference sequence). This CDR3 region has 14 residues. In DNA, the CDR3 is TGCAGTGCTATGGTTACAGGGGACCGTCAGCCCCAGCATTTT. This sequence encodes CSAMVTGDRQPQHF.

In its sample, this clonotype was seen many times. The rearrangement links TRBV2 to TRBJ1-4; perhaps TRBD1 as D (5 bases). The CDR3 totals 13 residues. CDR1 is SNHLY, CDR2 FYNNEI, per germline. V was cut by 11 bases and J by 4 bases, with 14 bases left in between. The chain's CDR3 is CAVPGRNNEKLFF. CDR3 in DNA: TGTGCCGTTCCGGGGCGTAATAATGAAAAACTGTTTTTT.

This clonotype was picked up many times. CDR3 nucleotides: TGTGCCAGCAGTTCAGTTGCAGGGTTAGGCAATGAGCAGTTCTTC. As protein: CASSSVAGLGNEQFF. The J gene is TRBJ2-1, the V gene TRBV28, with a tentative D call TRBD1 (5 bases). Trimming removed 4 bases from V and 6 bases from J, with 16 bases in between. This CDR3 has 15 residues. CDR1 MDHEN and CDR2 SYDVKM come from the germline V gene.

V and J are TRBV28 and TRBJ1-5, with TRBD1 matching over 8 bases. The CDR3 is made up of 16 amino acids. Trimming took 8 bases from V and 0 from J; bases not matched to a gene: 9. CDR1 is MDHEN and CDR2 is SYDVKM in the germline V gene. The CDR3: CASQELGQGSNQPQHF. CDR3 nucleotides: TGTGCCAGCCAAGAACTAGGACAGGGTAGCAATCAGCCCCAGCATTTT.

In this sample, this clonotype turned up many times. The genes are TRBV2 and TRBJ2-2; D is uncertain. CDR3 length: 15 residues. The germline V gene encodes CDR1 SNHLY and CDR2 FYNNEI. V was clipped by 7 bases and J by 0 bases, with 12 bases between them. CDR3 DNA sequence: TGTGCCAGCAAATTACAAGGTTCGAACACCGGGGAGCTGTTTTTT. Its translation: CASKLQGSNTGELFF. The full variable domain, rest sourced from reference TRBV2 and TRBJ2-2, is EPEVTQTPSHQVTQMGQEVILRCVPISNHLYFYWYRQILGQKVEFLVSFYNNEISEKSEIFDDQFSVERPDGSNFTLKIRSTKLEDSAMYFCASKLQGSNTGELFFGEGSRLTVL.

The table lists this clonotype with many counts. The genes are TRBV19 and TRBJ2-1, with TRBD2 matching 9 bases. The CDR3 is 14 amino acids. V was clipped by 8 bases and J by 11 bases; unmatched bases: 13. From germline, CDR1 is LNHDA and CDR2 SQIVND (reference sequence). The CDR3 region has the DNA TGTGCCAGTGCCCTAGCGGGGCCAGGGAGTAAGCAGTTCTTC. This translates into CASALAGPGSKQFF.

The chain recombines TRBV5-6 with TRBJ1-2; no definite D call. The V gene's germline CDR1 is SGHDT and CDR2 YYEEEE. The CDR3 covers 13 residues. The V and J ends lost 2 bases and 5 bases respectively, with 10 bases between them. CDR3 bases: TGTGCCAGCAGCTTCGGCTCCCTATATGGCTACACCTTC. This encodes CASSFGSLYGYTF.

V is TRBV2 and J is TRBJ2-7; D is unresolved. CDR3 length: 16 amino acids. V gave up 5 bases and J gave up 2 bases, with 19 bases separating them. Germline CDR1 is SNHLY and CDR2 is FYNNEI. This CDR3 reads CASSFSPLGGAYEQYF. CDR3 DNA: TGTGCCAGCAGTTTTTCCCCTCTAGGCGGAGCCTACGAGCAGTACTTC.